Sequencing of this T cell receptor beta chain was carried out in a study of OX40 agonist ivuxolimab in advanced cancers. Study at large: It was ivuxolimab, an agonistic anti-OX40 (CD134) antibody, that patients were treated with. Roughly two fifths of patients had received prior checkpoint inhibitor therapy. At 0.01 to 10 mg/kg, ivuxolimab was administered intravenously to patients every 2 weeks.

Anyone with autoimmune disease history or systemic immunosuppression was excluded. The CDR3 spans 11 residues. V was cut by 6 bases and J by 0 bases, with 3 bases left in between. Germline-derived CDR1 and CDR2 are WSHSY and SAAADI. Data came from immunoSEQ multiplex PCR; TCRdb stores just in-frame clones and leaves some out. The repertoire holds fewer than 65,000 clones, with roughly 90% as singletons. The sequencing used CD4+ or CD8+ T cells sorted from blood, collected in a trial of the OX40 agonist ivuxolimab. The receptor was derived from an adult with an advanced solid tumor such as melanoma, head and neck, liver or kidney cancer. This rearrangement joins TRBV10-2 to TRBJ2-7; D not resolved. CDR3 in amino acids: CASRFSYEQYF. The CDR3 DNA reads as TGCGCCAGCAGGTTCTCCTACGAGCAGTACTTC.